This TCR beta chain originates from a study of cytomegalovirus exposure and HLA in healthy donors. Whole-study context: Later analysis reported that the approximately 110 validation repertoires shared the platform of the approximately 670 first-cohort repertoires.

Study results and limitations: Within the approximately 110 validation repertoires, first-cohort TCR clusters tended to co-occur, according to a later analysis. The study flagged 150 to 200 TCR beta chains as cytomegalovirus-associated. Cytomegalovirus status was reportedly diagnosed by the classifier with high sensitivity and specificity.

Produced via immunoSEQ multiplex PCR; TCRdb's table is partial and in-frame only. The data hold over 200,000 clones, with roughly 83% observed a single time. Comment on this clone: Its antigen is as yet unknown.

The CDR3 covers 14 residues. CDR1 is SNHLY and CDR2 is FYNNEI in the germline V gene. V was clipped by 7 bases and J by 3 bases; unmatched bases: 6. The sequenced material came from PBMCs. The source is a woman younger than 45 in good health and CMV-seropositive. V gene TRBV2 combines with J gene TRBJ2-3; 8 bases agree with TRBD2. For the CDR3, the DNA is TGTGCCAGCATGAACGGGAGGGGAACAGATACGCAGTATTTT. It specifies CASMNGRGTDTQYF.